Described below is a single TCR beta chain sequence and its context. The sample belongs to a study of human T cells and chemical hapten exposure. Sample time point: pre-sensitization, week 0. Stated treatment: therapeutic diphenylcyclopropenone sensitization with weekly scalp DPC. Extraction yielded total RNA from whole blood (unfractionated). CDR3 length: 13 residues. V gave up 8 bases and J gave up 6 bases, with 16 bases separating them. The germline V gene has CDR1 MDHEN and CDR2 SYDVKM. One entry per CDR3 protein results from TCRdb running MiXCR on the RACE reads. Counted here are 50,000 to 65,000 distinct CDR3 sequences, about 11% occurring once; the ten biggest clones make up 3.5% to 4.5%.

Material: whole blood, obtained in connection with sensitization to the hapten diphenylcyclopropenone (DPC). This sequence was found in a woman aged 40 to 50 with alopecia areata. Some clones in this sample may be carry-over from other donors' samples. The rearrangement joins TRBV28 to TRBJ1-2; D might be TRBD1 (5 bases). CDR3 region: CASCRRGLDGYTF. The CDR3 region has the DNA TGTGCCAGCTGTCGGAGGGGTTTGGATGGCTACACCTTC.